Following are 27 T cell receptor beta chains from one sample sequenced in a study of control samples from healthy donors and cancer patients. Only in-frame clones appear in the TCRdb table, and some are missing; sequencing was by immunoSEQ multiplex PCR. The table includes about 72,000 clones, 80% to 95% detected once. Sequencing was carried out using blood. These receptors came from a woman in her sixties in good health.

The chain couples TRBV9 to TRBJ2-2, with 9 positions matching TRBD2. The CDR3 length is 17 residues. CDR1 SGDLS and CDR2 YYNGEE come from the germline V gene. V trimming: 3 bases; J trimming: 5 bases; junction bases outside the gene matches: 11. CDR3 amino acids: CASSAVIAGVRTGELFF. The CDR3 nucleotides read TGTGCCAGCAGCGCTGTAATAGCGGGAGTGAGGACCGGGGAGCTGTTTTTT. Full variable domain (missing parts from reference TRBV9 and TRBJ2-2): DSGVTQTPKHLITATGQRVTLRCSPRSGDLSVYWYQQSLDQGLQFLIQYYNGEERAKGNILERFSAQQFPDLHSELNLSSLELGDSALYFCASSAVIAGVRTGELFFGEGSRLTVL.

The genes are TRBV5-1 and TRBJ2-1, with D possibly matching TRBD2 (6 bases). The ends were cut back, 6 bases at V and 0 bases at J, with 10 bases in the middle. Germline values: CDR1 SGHRS, CDR2 YFSETQ. This CDR3 is built from 14 residues. The DNA for the CDR3 is TGCGCCAGCACCCCCGGGGGCTCCTACAATGAGCAGTTCTTC. Its protein is CASTPGGSYNEQFF.

The chain uses TRBV5-6 and TRBJ2-7, with D hard to call. Trimming cost V 1 base and J 6 bases, with 8 bases left between them. Germline CDR1 reads SGHDT; CDR2 reads YYEEEE. The CDR3 is made up of 12 amino acids. The chain's CDR3 is CASSLITGEQYF. The CDR3, as DNA: TGTGCCAGCAGCTTGATCACGGGCGAGCAGTACTTC.

The CDR3 sequence is CASSLWGADNQPQHF. The CDR3 nucleotides read TGTGCCAGCAGCTTGTGGGGGGCGGACAATCAGCCCCAGCATTTT. This chain uses TRBV5-4 with TRBJ1-5, with D possibly TRBD1 on 6 matching bases. The V end was cut by 1 base, the J end by 3 bases, with 11 bases between. The germline V gene has CDR1 SGHNT and CDR2 YYREEE (reference sequence). The CDR3 is 15 amino acids. Looking up the rest from reference TRBV5-4 and TRBJ1-5 gives the full variable domain: ETGVTQSPTHLIKTRGQQVTLRCSSQSGHNTVSWYQQALGQGPQFIFQYYREEENGRGNFPPRFSGLQFPNYSSELNVNALELDDSALYLCASSLWGADNQPQHFGDGTRLSIL.

The chain is built from TRBV7-9 and TRBJ1-2; 10 positions agree with TRBD1. Germline loops: CDR1 SEHNR, CDR2 FQNEAQ (reference sequence). The CDR3 covers 17 residues. Trimming cost V 1 base and J 1 base; bases outside gene matches: 6. The CDR3 spells CASSLEGTGAGNYGYTF. The CDR3 region has the DNA TGTGCCAGCAGCTTAGAAGGGACAGGGGCCGGTAACTATGGCTACACCTTC. Full variable domain (remainder filled in from reference TRBV7-9 and TRBJ1-2): DTGVSQNPRHKITKRGQNVTFRCDPISEHNRLYWYRQTLGQGPEFLTYFQNEAQLEKSRLLSDRFSAERPKGSFSTLEIQRTEQGDSAMYLCASSLEGTGAGNYGYTFGSGTRLTVV.

Here the CDR3 reads CASSQVRGTGGGETQYF. CDR3 DNA sequence: TGCGCCAGCAGCCAAGTAAGAGGGACAGGGGGAGGAGAGACCCAGTACTTC. The chain couples TRBV4-1 to TRBJ2-5; 11 positions agree with TRBD1. The germline V gene encodes CDR1 MGHRA and CDR2 YSYEKL. The CDR3 is 17 amino acids. Losses at the gene ends were 1 base for V and 4 bases for J; bases not matched to a gene: 8.

The V call is TRBV7-2, the J call TRBJ2-2; unclear D gene. CDR3 length equals 12 residues. The V gene lost 5 bases and the J gene lost 7 bases, with 8 bases spanning the gap. Germline values: CDR1 SGHTA, CDR2 FQGNSA. In DNA, the CDR3 is TGTGCCAGCAGCCCGCTTCTCGGGGAGCTGTTTTTT. This codes for CASSPLLGELFF.

The rearrangement uses TRBV24-1 and TRBJ2-1, with TRBD2 matching 10 bases. Germline loops: CDR1 KGHDR, CDR2 SFDVKD. The junction had 2 bases not matched to a gene; V was cut back by 3 bases and J by 13 bases. The CDR3 spans 12 residues. CDR3 bases: TGTGCCACCAGTGATGGACTAGCGGAACAGTTCTTC. Protein sequence: CATSDGLAEQFF.

The chain has TRBV6-1 and TRBJ1-2; TRBD1 matches 8 bases. The germline gives CDR1 MNHNS, CDR2 SASEGT. This CDR3 contains 14 residues. V trimming: 1 base; J trimming: 8 bases; junction bases outside the gene matches: 6. The CDR3 DNA sequence: TGTGCCAGCAGTGAAGACAGGGGGGAGGGAGGCTACACCTTC. Protein sequence: CASSEDRGEGGYTF.

The rearrangement joins TRBV28 to TRBJ1-5, with D possibly matching TRBD1 (5 bases). The CDR3 runs to 15 residues. Deletions cut 7 bases from V and 3 bases from J, with 16 bases between. Germline V lookup: CDR1 MDHEN, CDR2 SYDVKM. The CDR3 DNA follows: TGTGCCAGCACCACCGTACGGGGGGTCAATCAGCCCCAGCATTTT. Protein sequence: CASTTVRGVNQPQHF.

This clone was seen just once. The genes are TRBV5-6 and TRBJ2-5; perhaps TRBD2 as D (6 bases). From germline, CDR1 is SGHDT and CDR2 YYEEEE. V lost 7 bases, J lost 9 bases, and 19 bases lay in between. This CDR3 has 13 amino acids. CDR3 sequence reads: CASVLFFGGAQYF. For the CDR3, the DNA is TGTGCCAGCGTCCTCTTTTTCGGCGGGGCCCAGTACTTC.

The CDR3 sequence: CASSIVNSGSYEQYF. Here the CDR3 DNA reads TGTGCCAGTAGTATCGTTAATAGCGGATCCTACGAGCAGTACTTC. The chain carries TRBV19 and TRBJ2-7; D is possibly TRBD2 (6 bases). CDR3 size: 15 residues. V was pared by 3 bases and J by 1 base, with 13 bases between. The germline CDR1 and CDR2 sequences are LNHDA and SQIVND (reference sequence).

The genes are TRBV18 and TRBJ1-2; no clear D. In germline, CDR1 is KGHSH, CDR2 LQKENI. This CDR3 has 15 amino acids. V was shortened by 0 bases and J by 8 bases, with 16 bases between the two germline ends. The CDR3 sequence is CASSPPGRPESGYTF. Here the CDR3 DNA reads TGTGCCAGCTCACCACCGGGTCGTCCGGAGAGCGGCTACACCTTC.

This clone was seen only once. The rearrangement links TRBV4-2 to TRBJ2-1; TRBD2 agrees at 11 bases. V lost 0 bases to trimming and J lost 12 bases; unmatched junction nucleotides: 4. Per the germline V gene, CDR1 is LGHNA and CDR2 is YNFKEQ. This CDR3 comprises 14 residues. CDR3 region: CASSQEFSGRGQFF. DNA for the CDR3: TGTGCCAGCAGCCAAGAGTTTAGCGGGAGGGGGCAGTTCTTC.

The sample holds one count of this clone. V usage is TRBV28 and J usage is TRBJ2-7; no definite D call. CDR1 MDHEN and CDR2 SYDVKM come from the germline V gene. CDR3 length: 11 amino acids. Trimming stripped 2 bases from V and 3 bases from J, with 2 bases between. CDR3 residues: CASSLHYEQYF. Here the CDR3 DNA reads TGTGCCAGCAGTTTACACTACGAGCAGTACTTC.

This chain links TRBV7-6 with TRBJ1-6; no clear D gene. Trimming pared 4 bases from V and 11 bases from J, leaving 12 bases between. This CDR3 is 13 amino acids long. Germline V CDR1 and CDR2: SGHVS, FNYEAQ. CDR3 in amino acids: CASSSASSAPLHF. CDR3 nucleotide sequence: TGTGCCAGCAGCTCGGCGAGCTCGGCACCCCTCCACTTT.

A few counts support this clone. The rearrangement uses TRBV9 and TRBJ2-7; 8 bases line up with TRBD2. The V gene's germline CDR1 is SGDLS and CDR2 YYNGEE. V shed 4 bases and J 3 bases; nucleotides not matched to a gene: 6. The CDR3 consists of 14 residues. The CDR3 DNA sequence: TGTGCCAGCAGCACCTCCGGGACTAGCTACGAGCAGTACTTC. Translated, it gives CASSTSGTSYEQYF.

This chain joins TRBV7-6 and TRBJ2-7; 8 positions agree with TRBD1. With V trimmed by 4 bases and J by 3 bases, 11 bases remained unmatched. Germline CDR1 and CDR2: SGHVS and FNYEAQ. The CDR3 has 16 residues. CDR3 sequence: CASSYGGDRGFYEQYF. In DNA form, the CDR3 reads TGTGCCAGCAGCTATGGTGGTGACAGGGGATTCTACGAGCAGTACTTC.

The rearrangement links TRBV18 to TRBJ1-1, with TRBD1 as a possible D gene (6 bases). CDR3 size: 14 residues. Germline V lookup: CDR1 KGHSH, CDR2 LQKENI. The V and J ends lost 3 bases and 2 bases respectively, with 10 bases between them. DNA of the CDR3: TGTGCCAGCTCACCTGGACAGCCTAACACTGAAGCTTTCTTT. This translates into CASSPGQPNTEAFF.

The V gene is TRBV19, the J gene TRBJ1-1, with D perhaps matching TRBD1 (5 bases). Trimming left V 5 bases short and J 1 base short, with 14 bases between. Germline V gene lookup returns CDR1 LNHDA and CDR2 SQIVND (reference sequence). This CDR3 region has 15 residues. In DNA, the CDR3 is TGTGCCAGTAGTTCCCACAGCCAGGGGAACACTGAAGCTTTCTTT. Its translation: CASSSHSQGNTEAFF. The full variable domain, in which reference TRBV19 and TRBJ1-1 provide the parts outside the CDR3, is DGGITQSPKYLFRKEGQNVTLSCEQNLNHDAMYWYRQDPGQGLRLIYYSQIVNDFQKGDIAEGYSVSREKKESFPLTVTSAQKNPTAFYLCASSSHSQGNTEAFFGQGTRLTVV.

The V gene is TRBV7-3, the J gene TRBJ1-5, with 8 positions matching TRBD1. Germline trimming cut 4 bases from V and 7 bases from J; bases unmatched to any gene: 3. Germline-derived CDR1 and CDR2 are SGHTA and FQGTGA. The CDR3 extends over 13 amino acids. CDR3 sequence: CASSSGQGQPQHF. The CDR3 DNA is TGTGCCAGCAGCTCAGGACAGGGACAGCCCCAGCATTTT. The full variable domain, with the rest looked up from reference TRBV7-3 and TRBJ1-5, is GAGVSQTPSNKVTEKGKYVELRCDPISGHTALYWYRQSLGQGPEFLIYFQGTGAADDSGLPNDRFFAVRPEGSVSTLKIQRTERGDSAVYLCASSSGQGQPQHFGDGTRLSIL.

V usage is TRBV6-5 and J usage is TRBJ1-3; D unclear. The germline CDR1 and CDR2 sequences are MNHEY and SVGAGI. Trimming removed 7 bases from V and 4 bases from J, with 11 bases in between. This CDR3 has 13 residues. The CDR3 sequence: CASTERNGNTIYF. The DNA for the CDR3 is TGTGCCAGCACAGAGCGCAACGGAAACACCATATATTTT.

This clone is a singleton in its sample. V is TRBV15 and J is TRBJ1-2, with 10 bases lining up with TRBD1. Germline trimming cut 9 bases from V and 4 bases from J; bases unmatched to any gene: 17. The CDR3 spans 17 residues. Germline V gene lookup returns CDR1 LNHNV and CDR2 YYDKDF (reference sequence). The CDR3: CATSHARAGTGVYGYTF. CDR3 bases: TGTGCCACGAGCCACGCTAGAGCCGGGACAGGGGTCTATGGCTACACCTTC.

This rearrangement joins TRBV6-5 to TRBJ1-1; no clear D. The CDR3 loop spans 13 amino acids. CDR1 and CDR2 from the germline V gene are MNHEY and SVGAGI. V was shortened by 3 bases and J by 3 bases, with 8 bases between the two germline ends. This chain's CDR3 is CASSYEGYTEAFF. CDR3 in DNA: TGTGCCAGCAGTTATGAAGGCTACACTGAAGCTTTCTTT.

This clone came up once. The chain recombines TRBV6-5 with TRBJ1-5, with 10 nucleotides matching TRBD1. This CDR3 comprises 14 residues. V dropped 6 bases and J dropped 6; count of bases not matched to a gene: 5. Looked up from germline, CDR1 is MNHEY and CDR2 is SVGAGI. CDR3 loop: CASRRQGAGQPQHF. The CDR3 DNA reads TGTGCCAGCAGAAGACAGGGGGCCGGTCAGCCCCAGCATTTT.

This chain uses TRBV15 with TRBJ1-2; perhaps TRBD1 as D (5 bases). Trimming stripped 0 bases from V and 7 bases from J, with 12 bases between. Germline CDR1 reads LNHNV; CDR2 reads YYDKDF (reference sequence). The CDR3 totals 14 residues. The CDR3 bases are TGTGCCACCAGCAGAGACAGCAGGGCTCTTGGCTACACCTTC. This sequence encodes CATSRDSRALGYTF.

J is TRBJ2-3 and V is TRBV6-6; the match to TRBD2 covers 10 bases. Germline V lookup: CDR1 MNHNY, CDR2 SVGAGI (reference sequence). The CDR3 consists of 17 residues. Trimming removed 5 bases from V and 8 bases from J; junction bases left unmatched: 16. The CDR3 reads CASSQTLLAGSSGTQYF. CDR3 sequence (DNA): TGTGCCAGCAGTCAGACCCTACTAGCGGGATCTTCAGGTACGCAGTATTTT.